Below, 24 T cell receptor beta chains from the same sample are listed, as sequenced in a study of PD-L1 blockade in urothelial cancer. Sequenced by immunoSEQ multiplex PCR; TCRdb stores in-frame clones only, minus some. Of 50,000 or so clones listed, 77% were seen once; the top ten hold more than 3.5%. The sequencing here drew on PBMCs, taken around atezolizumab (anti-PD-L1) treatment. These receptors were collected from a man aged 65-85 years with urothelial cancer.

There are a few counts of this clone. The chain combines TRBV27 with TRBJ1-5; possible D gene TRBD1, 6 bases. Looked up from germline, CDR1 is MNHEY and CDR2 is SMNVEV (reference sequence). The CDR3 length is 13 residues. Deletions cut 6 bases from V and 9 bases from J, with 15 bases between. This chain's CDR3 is CASSVKQGRPQHF. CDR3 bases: TGTGCCAGCAGCGTAAAACAGGGACGGCCCCAGCATTTT.

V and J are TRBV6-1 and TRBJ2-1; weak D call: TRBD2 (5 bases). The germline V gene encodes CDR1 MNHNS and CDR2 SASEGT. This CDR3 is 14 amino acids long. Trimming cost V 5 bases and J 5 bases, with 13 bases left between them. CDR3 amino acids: CASSRLGVNNEQFF. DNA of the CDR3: TGTGCCAGCAGTAGGCTCGGGGTAAACAATGAGCAGTTCTTC.

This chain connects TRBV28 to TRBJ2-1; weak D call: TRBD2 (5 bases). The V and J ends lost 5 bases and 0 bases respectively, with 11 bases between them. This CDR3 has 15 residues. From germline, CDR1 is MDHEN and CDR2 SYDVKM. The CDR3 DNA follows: TGTGCCAGCAGTCCTATTGGGAGCTCCTACAATGAGCAGTTCTTC. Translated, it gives CASSPIGSSYNEQFF.

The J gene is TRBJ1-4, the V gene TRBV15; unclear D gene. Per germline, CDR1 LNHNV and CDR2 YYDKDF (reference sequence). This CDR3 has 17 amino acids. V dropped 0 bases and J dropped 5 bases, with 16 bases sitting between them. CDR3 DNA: TGTGCCACCAGCAGAGATTTAAGATCCAGAGGGAATGAAAAACTGTTTTTT. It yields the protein CATSRDLRSRGNEKLFF.

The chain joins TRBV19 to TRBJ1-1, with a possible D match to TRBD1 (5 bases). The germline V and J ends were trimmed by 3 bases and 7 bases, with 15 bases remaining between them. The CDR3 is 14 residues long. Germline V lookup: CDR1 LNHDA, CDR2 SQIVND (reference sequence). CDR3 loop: CASSILSGKIEAFF. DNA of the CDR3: TGTGCCAGTAGTATTTTATCAGGGAAGATTGAAGCTTTCTTT.

The CDR3 is CASSPTEANYGYTF. DNA of the CDR3: TGCGCCAGCAGCCCGACAGAAGCTAACTATGGCTACACCTTC. The V and J genes are TRBV4-1 and TRBJ1-2, with TRBD1 as a possible D gene (5 bases). There are 14 residues in the CDR3. Germline loops: CDR1 MGHRA, CDR2 YSYEKL. Trimming took off 4 bases at V and 0 bases at J, with 9 bases between the two ends.

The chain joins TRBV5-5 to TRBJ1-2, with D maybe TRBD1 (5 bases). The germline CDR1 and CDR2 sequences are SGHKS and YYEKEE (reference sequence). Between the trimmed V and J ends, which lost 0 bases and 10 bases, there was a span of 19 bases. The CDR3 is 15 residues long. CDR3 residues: CASSLVGSGRTDYTF. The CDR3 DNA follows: TGTGCCAGCAGCTTGGTAGGTTCAGGGCGGACGGACTACACCTTC. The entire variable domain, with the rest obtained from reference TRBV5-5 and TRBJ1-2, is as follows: DAGVTQSPTHLIKTRGQQVTLRCSPISGHKSVSWYQQVLGQGPQFIFQYYEKEERGRGNFPDRFSARQFPNYSSELNVNALLLGDSALYLCASSLVGSGRTDYTFGSGTRLTVV.

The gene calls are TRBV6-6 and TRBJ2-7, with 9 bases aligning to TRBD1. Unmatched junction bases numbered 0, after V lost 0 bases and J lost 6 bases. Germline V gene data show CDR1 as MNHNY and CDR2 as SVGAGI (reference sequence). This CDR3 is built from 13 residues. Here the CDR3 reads CASSYSTGGEQYF. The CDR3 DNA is TGTGCCAGCAGTTACTCGACAGGGGGCGAGCAGTACTTC.

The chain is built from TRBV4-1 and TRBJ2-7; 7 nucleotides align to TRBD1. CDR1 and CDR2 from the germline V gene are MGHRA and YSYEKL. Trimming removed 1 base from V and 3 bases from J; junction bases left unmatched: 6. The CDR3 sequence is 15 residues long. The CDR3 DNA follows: TGCGCCAGCAGCCAAGGAAGAGGGGGCGGCTACGAGCAGTACTTC. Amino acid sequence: CASSQGRGGGYEQYF.

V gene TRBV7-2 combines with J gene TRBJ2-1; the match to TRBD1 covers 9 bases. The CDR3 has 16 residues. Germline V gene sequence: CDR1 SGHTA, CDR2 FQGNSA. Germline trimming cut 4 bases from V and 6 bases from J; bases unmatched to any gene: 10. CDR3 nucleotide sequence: TGTGCCAGCAGCTCTCCCCCGGGACAGGGTTTCAATGAGCAGTTCTTC. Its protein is CASSSPPGQGFNEQFF. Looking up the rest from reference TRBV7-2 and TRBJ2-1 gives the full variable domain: GAGVSQSPSNKVTEKGKDVELRCDPISGHTALYWYRQSLGQGLEFLIYFQGNSAPDKSGLPSDRFSAERTGGSVSTLTIQRTQQEDSAVYLCASSSPPGQGFNEQFFGPGTRLTVL.

The CDR3: CASSPGGSLNQPQHF. The CDR3, as DNA: TGTGCCAGCAGCCCGGGGGGGAGTCTCAATCAGCCCCAGCATTTT. The chain combines TRBV11-3 with TRBJ1-5; possible D gene TRBD1, 5 bases. The length of the CDR3 is 15 residues. The V gene lost 5 bases and the J gene lost 3 bases, with 14 bases spanning the gap. Germline-derived CDR1 and CDR2 are SGHNT and YENEEA.

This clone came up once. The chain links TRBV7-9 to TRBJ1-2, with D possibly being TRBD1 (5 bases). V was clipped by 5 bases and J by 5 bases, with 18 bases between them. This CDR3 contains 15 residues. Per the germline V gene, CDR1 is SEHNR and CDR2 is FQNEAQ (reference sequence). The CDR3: CASSIEVGGGYGYTF. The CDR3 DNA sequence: TGTGCCAGCAGCATAGAGGTGGGGGGAGGATATGGCTACACCTTC.

The CDR3, as DNA: TGTGCCAGCAGCCTGACAGGGTCTGGAAACACCATATATTTT. Its translation: CASSLTGSGNTIYF. The V and J genes are TRBV7-2 and TRBJ1-3; 7 bases align to TRBD1. J was trimmed by 1 base and V by 5 bases; bases with no gene match: 2. This CDR3 is 14 amino acids long. Germline lookup yields CDR1 SGHTA and CDR2 FQGNSA.

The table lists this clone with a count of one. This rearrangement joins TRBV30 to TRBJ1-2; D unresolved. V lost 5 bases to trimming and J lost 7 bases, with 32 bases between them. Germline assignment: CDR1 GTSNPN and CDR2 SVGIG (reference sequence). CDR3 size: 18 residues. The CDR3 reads CAWRGRPHLCGRAAGYTF. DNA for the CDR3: TGTGCCTGGCGAGGTAGGCCACACCTTTGCGGGAGGGCTGCTGGCTACACCTTC.

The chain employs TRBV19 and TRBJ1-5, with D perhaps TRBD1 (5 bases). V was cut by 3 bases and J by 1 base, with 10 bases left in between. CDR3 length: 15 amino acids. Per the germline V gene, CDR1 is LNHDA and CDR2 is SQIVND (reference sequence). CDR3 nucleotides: TGTGCCAGTAGTATGGGGGGAGGGAGCAATCAGCCCCAGCATTTT. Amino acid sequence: CASSMGGGSNQPQHF. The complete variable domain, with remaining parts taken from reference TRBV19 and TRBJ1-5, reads DGGITQSPKYLFRKEGQNVTLSCEQNLNHDAMYWYRQDPGQGLRLIYYSQIVNDFQKGDIAEGYSVSREKKESFPLTVTSAQKNPTAFYLCASSMGGGSNQPQHFGDGTRLSIL.

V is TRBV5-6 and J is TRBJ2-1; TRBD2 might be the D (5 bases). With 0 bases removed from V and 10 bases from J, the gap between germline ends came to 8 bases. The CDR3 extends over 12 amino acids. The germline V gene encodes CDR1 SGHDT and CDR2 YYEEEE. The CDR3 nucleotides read TGTGCCAGCAGCTTGGGCGCGGGCGAGCAGTTCTTC. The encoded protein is CASSLGAGEQFF.

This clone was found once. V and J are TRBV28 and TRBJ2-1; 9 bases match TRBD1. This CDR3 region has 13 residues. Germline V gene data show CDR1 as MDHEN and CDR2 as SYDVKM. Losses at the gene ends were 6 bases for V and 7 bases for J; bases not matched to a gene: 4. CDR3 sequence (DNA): TGTGCCAGCAGGGACAGGGGAGAGAATGAGCAGTTCTTC. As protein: CASRDRGENEQFF. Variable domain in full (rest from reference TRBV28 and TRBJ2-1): DVKVTQSSRYLVKRTGEKVFLECVQDMDHENMFWYRQDPGLGLRLIYFSYDVKMKEKGDIPEGYSVSREKKERFSLILESASTNQTSMYLCASRDRGENEQFFGPGTRLTVL.

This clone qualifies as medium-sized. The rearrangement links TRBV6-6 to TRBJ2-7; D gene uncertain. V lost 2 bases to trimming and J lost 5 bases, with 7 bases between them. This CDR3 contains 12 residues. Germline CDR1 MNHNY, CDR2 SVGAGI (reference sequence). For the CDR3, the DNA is TGTGCCAGCAGTTACACAGCCGACGAGCAGTACTTC. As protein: CASSYTADEQYF.

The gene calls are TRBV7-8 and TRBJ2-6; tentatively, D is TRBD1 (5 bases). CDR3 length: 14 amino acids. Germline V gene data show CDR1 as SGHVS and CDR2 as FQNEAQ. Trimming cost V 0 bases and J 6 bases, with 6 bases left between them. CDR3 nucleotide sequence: TGTGCCAGCAGCTTAGCTGGGGCGGCCAACGTCCTGACTTTC. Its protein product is CASSLAGAANVLTF.

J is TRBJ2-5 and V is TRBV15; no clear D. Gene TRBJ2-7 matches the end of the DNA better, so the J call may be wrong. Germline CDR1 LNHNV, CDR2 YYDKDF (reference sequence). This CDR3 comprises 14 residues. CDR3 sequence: CATSRDRSSYEQYF. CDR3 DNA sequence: TGTGCCACCAGCAGAGATCGGTCCTCCTACGAGCAGTACTTC.

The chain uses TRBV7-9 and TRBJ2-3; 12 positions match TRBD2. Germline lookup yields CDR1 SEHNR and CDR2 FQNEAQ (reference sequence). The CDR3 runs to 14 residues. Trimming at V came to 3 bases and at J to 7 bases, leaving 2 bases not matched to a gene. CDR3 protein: CASSLTSGRNTQYF. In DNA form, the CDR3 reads TGTGCCAGCAGCTTGACTAGCGGGAGAAATACGCAGTATTTT.

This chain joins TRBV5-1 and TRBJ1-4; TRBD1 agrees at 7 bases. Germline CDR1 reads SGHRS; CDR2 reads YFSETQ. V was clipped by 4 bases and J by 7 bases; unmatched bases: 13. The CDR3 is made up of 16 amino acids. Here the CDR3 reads CASSQGTDLTGEKLFF. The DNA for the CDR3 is TGCGCCAGCAGCCAAGGGACAGACCTTACGGGTGAAAAACTGTTTTTT.

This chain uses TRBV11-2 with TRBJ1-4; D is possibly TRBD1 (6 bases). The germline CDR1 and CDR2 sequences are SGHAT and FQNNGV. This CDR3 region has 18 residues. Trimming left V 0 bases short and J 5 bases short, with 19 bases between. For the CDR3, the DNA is TGTGCCAGCAGCTTAGATAGGGCCCCCACAGGGCTGAATGAAAAACTGTTTTTT. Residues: CASSLDRAPTGLNEKLFF. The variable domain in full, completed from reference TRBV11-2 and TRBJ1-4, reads EAGVAQSPRYKIIEKRQSVAFWCNPISGHATLYWYQQILGQGPKLLIQFQNNGVVDDSQLPKDRFSAERLKGVDSTLKIQPAKLEDSAVYLCASSLDRAPTGLNEKLFFGSGTQLSVL.

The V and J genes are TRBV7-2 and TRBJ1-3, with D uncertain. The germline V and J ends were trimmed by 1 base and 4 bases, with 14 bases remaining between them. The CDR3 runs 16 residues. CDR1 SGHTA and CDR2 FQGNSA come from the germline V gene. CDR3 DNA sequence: TGTGCCAGCAGCTTAGAAGCCACGGGTTCAGGAAACACCATATATTTT. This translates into CASSLEATGSGNTIYF.